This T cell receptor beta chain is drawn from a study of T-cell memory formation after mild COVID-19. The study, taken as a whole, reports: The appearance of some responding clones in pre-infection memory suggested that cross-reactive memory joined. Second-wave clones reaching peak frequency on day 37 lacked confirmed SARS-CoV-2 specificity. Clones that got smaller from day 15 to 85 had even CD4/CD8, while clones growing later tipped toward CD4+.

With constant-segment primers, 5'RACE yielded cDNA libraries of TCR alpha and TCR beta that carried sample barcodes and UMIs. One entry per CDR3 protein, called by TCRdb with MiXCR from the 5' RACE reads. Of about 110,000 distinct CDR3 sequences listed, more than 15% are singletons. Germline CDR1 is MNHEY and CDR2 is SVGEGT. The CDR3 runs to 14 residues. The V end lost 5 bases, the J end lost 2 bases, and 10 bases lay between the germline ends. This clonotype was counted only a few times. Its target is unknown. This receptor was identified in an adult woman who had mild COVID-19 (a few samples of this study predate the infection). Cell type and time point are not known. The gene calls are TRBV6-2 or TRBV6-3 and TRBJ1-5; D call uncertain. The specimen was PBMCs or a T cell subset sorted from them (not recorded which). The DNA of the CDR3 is TGTGCCAGCAGTCGCGGTACTGGCAATCAGCCCCAGCATTTT. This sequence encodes CASSRGTGNQPQHF.